This T cell receptor beta chain was captured by sequencing in a study of blood T cell repertoires in COVID-19. In the authors' methods: Estimation of nucleated cell counts was performed using reference gene primer amplification. Here immunoSEQ multiplex PCR was the method, and the copy in TCRdb shows in-frame clones only, minus some. The V and J calls and clone size are taken from that table; D and trimming were inferred from the DNA. The sample holds some 62,000 clones; around 80% are singletons and the top ten take approximately 3.5%. Participants came from 20 to 25 US areas, aged roughly 18 to 95 years. Self-reported history from a screening survey and questionnaire set each donor's cohort. This TCR derives from a woman in her thirties or forties with acute COVID-19. The sequencing input was PBMCs or T cells enriched from blood (not recorded which).

The CDR3 sequence is CASSKDRGYSPLHF. The CDR3 nucleotides read TGTGCCAGTAGCAAGGACAGGGGGTATTCACCCCTCCACTTT. The chain combines TRBV19 with TRBJ1-6, with 10 bases identical to TRBD1. The trim removed 6 bases at V and 8 bases at J, leaving 4 bases unmatched. Germline CDR1 reads LNHDA; CDR2 reads SQIVND (reference sequence). This CDR3 contains 14 residues.